This T cell receptor (beta chain) derives from a study of T cell responses to AZD1222 COVID-19 vaccine. Generated by immunoSEQ multiplex PCR, the TCRdb table keeps only in-frame clones and is missing some. The repertoire holds roughly 140,000 clones, with approximately 90% as singletons. Comment on this clone: Its specificity is not known.

Some second doses came at about 4 weeks and others at about 12 weeks; these were pooled. Study observations and caveats: Clonal diversity was possibly underestimated; the donors were predominantly white British and more often female.

The CDR3 length is 13 residues. Between the trimmed V and J ends, which lost 9 bases and 8 bases, there was a span of 17 bases. The germline V gene has CDR1 SGHAT and CDR2 FQNNGV. The sequence derives from an adult who received the AZD1222 COVID-19 vaccine. The material was peripheral blood, obtained 28 days after the second AZD1222 dose. The chain joins TRBV11-2 to TRBJ2-1; weak D call: TRBD2 (5 bases). The CDR3 here is CASSLRGIDEQFF. The CDR3 nucleotides are TGTGCCAGTTCCCTCCGGGGAATCGATGAGCAGTTCTTC.